This T cell receptor (beta chain) was identified during a study of CD8+CD57+ T cells in acquired aplastic anemia. This clonotype was recorded at least ten times. The use of genomic DNA as template underpinned the TCR beta VDJ and CDR3 profiling. One entry per CDR3 protein results from TCRdb running MiXCR on the reads. The table shows about 160,000 distinct CDR3 sequences, with around 48% occurring only once. Germline CDR1 SGHDT, CDR2 YYEEEE. Between the trimmed V and J ends, which lost 2 bases and 2 bases, there was a span of 14 bases. There are 15 residues in the CDR3. CD8+CD57+ cell expansion, shown by flow cytometry, had occurred in the patients selected for sequencing.

Sequencing was performed on sorted CD4+, CD8+, or CD8+CD57+ T cells (not recorded which) from PBMCs. The chain is built from TRBV5-6 and TRBJ2-7, with D possibly being TRBD1 (5 bases). This clonotype was obtained from a human donor with aplastic anemia. CDR3: CASSFLPTVTYEQYF. CDR3 sequence (DNA): TGTGCCAGCAGCTTCCTCCCGACAGTGACCTACGAGCAGTACTTC.